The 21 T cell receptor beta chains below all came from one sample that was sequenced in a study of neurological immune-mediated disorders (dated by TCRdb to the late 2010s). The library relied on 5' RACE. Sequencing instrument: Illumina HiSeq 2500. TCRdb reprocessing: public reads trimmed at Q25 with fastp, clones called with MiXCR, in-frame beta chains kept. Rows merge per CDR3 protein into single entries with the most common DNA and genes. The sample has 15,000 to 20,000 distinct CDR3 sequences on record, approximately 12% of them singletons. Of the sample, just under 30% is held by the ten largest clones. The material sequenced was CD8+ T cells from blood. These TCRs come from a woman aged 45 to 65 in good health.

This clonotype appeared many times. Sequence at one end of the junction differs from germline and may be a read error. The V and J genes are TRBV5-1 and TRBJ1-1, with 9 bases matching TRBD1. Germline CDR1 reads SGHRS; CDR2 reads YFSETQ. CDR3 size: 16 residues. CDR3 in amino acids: CASSFGTGTGNSEAFF. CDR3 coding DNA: TGCGCCAGCAGCTTTGGGACAGGGACTGGTAACAGTGAAGCTTTCTTT.

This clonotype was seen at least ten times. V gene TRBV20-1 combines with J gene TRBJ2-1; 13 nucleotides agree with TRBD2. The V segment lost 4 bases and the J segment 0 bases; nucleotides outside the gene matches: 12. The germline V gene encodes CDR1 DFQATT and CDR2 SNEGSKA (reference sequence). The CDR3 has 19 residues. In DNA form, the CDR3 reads TGCAGTGCTACTAGCCTGACTAGCGGGGGGAGGAGCTCCTACAATGAGCAGTTCTTC. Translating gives CSATSLTSGGRSSYNEQFF.

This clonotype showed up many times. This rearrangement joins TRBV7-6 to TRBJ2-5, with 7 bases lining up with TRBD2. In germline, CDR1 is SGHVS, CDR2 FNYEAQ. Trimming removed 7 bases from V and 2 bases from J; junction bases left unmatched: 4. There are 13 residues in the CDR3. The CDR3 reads CASISGGQETQYF. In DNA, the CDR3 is TGTGCCAGCATATCGGGAGGTCAAGAGACCCAGTACTTC.

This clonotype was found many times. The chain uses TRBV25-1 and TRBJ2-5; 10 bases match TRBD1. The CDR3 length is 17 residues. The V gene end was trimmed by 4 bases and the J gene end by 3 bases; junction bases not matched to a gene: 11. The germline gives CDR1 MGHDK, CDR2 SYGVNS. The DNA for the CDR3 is TGTGCCAGCAGTGCCCCCGGGACAGGGGCATTCGAAGAGACCCAGTACTTC. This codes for CASSAPGTGAFEETQYF.

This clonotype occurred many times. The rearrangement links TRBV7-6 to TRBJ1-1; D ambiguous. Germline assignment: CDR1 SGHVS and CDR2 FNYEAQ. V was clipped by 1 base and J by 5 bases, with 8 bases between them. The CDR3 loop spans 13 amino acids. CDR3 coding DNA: TGTGCCAGCAGCTTAGAGGTAGATACTGAAGCTTTCTTT. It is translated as CASSLEVDTEAFF.

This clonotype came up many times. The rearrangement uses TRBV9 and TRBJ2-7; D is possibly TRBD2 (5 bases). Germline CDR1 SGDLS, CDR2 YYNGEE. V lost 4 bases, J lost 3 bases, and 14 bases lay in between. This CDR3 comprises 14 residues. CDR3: CASSPRTSFYEQYF. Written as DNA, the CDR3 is TGTGCCAGCAGCCCAAGGACTTCTTTCTACGAGCAGTACTTC.

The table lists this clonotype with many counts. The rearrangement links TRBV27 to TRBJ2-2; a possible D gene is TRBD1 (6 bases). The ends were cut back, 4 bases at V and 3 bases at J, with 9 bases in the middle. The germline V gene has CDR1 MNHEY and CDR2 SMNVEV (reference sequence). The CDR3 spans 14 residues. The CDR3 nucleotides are TGTGCCAGCAGTTATTCAGGGGACACCGGGGAGCTGTTTTTT. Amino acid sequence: CASSYSGDTGELFF.

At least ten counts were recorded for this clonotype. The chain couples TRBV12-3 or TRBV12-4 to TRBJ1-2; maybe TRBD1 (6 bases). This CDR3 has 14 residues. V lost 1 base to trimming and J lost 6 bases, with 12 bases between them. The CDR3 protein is CASSLGQGRDGYTF. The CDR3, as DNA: TGTGCCAGCAGTTTAGGGCAGGGGAGGGATGGCTACACCTTC.

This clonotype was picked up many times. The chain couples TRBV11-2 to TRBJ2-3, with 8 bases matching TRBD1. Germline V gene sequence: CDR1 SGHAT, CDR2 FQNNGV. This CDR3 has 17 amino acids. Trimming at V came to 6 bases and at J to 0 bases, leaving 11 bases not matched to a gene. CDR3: CASSVMQGAISTDTQYF. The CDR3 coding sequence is TGTGCCAGCAGTGTCATGCAGGGGGCGATTAGCACAGATACGCAGTATTTT.

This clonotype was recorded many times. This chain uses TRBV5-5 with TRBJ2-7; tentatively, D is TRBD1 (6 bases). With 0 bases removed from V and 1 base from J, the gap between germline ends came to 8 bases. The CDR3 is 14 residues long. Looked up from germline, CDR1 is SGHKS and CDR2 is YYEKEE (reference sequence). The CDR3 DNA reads TGTGCCAGCAGCTTGGGACAGGAGTCCTACGAGCAGTACTTC. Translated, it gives CASSLGQESYEQYF.

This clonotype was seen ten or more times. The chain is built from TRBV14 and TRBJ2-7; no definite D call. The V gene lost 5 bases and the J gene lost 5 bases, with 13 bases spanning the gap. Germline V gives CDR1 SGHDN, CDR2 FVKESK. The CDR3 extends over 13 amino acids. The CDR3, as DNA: TGTGCCAGCAGCGTTAGACGGATGAACGAGCAGTACTTC. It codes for CASSVRRMNEQYF.

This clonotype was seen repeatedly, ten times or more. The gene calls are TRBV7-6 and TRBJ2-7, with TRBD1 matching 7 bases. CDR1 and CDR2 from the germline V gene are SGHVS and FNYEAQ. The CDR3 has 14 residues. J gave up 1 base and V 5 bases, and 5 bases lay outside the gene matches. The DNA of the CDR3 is TGTGCCAGCAGCCATTGGACAGGTTCCTACGAGCAGTACTTC. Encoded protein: CASSHWTGSYEQYF.

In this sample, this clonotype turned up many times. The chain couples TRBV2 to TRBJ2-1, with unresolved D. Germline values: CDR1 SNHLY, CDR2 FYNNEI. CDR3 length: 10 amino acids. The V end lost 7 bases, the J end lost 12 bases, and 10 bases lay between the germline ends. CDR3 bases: TGTGCCAGCACCCAGATTCGGCAGTTCTTC. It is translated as CASTQIRQFF.

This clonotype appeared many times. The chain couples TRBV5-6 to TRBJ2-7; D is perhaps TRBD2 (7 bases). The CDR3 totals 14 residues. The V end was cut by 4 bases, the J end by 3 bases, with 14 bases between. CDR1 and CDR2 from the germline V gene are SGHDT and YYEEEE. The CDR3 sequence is CASSRTGTIYEQYF. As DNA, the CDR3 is TGTGCCAGCAGCAGAACAGGGACTATCTACGAGCAGTACTTC. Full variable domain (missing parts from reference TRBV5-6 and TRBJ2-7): DAGVTQSPTHLIKTRGQQVTLRCSPKSGHDTVSWYQQALGQGPQFIFQYYEEEERQRGNFPDRFSGHQFPNYSSELNVNALLLGDSALYLCASSRTGTIYEQYFGPGTRLTVT.

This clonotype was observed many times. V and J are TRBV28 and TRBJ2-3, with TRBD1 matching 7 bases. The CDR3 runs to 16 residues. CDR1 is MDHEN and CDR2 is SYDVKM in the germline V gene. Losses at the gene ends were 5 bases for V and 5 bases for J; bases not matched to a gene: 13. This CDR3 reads CASSPIRDSILDTQYF. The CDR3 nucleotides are TGTGCCAGCAGTCCGATCCGGGACAGCATATTAGATACGCAGTATTTT.

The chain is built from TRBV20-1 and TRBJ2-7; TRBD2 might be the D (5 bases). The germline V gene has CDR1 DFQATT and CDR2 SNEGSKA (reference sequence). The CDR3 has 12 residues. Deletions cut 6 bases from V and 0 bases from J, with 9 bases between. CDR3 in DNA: TGCAGTGCCGCGGGCCTCTCCTACGAGCAGTACTTC. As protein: CSAAGLSYEQYF.

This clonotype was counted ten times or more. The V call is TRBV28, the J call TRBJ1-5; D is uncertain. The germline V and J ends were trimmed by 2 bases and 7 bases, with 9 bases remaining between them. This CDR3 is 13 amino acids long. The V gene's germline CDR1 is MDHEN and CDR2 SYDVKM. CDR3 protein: CASSLPGSQPQHF. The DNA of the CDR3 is TGTGCCAGCAGTTTACCGGGCAGCCAGCCCCAGCATTTT. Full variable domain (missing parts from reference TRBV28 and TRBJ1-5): DVKVTQSSRYLVKRTGEKVFLECVQDMDHENMFWYRQDPGLGLRLIYFSYDVKMKEKGDIPEGYSVSREKKERFSLILESASTNQTSMYLCASSLPGSQPQHFGDGTRLSIL.

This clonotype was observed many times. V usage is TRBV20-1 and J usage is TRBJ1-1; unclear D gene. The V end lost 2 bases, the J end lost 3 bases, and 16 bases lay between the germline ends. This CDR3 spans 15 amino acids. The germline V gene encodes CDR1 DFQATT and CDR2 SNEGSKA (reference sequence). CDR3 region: CSARLLAGRDTEAFF. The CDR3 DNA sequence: TGCAGTGCTAGACTCTTGGCCGGGCGCGACACTGAAGCTTTCTTT.

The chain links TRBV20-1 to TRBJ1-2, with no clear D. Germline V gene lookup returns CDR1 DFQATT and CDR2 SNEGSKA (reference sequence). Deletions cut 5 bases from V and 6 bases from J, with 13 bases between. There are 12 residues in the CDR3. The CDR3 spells CSARHLGNGYTF. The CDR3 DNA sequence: TGCAGTGCTCGTCACCTCGGGAATGGCTACACCTTC.

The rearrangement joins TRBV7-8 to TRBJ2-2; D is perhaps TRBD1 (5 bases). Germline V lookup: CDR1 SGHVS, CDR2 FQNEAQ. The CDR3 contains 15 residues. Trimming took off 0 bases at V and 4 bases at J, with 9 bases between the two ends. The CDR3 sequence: CASSLAGEPTGELFF. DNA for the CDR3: TGTGCCAGCAGCTTAGCAGGGGAACCCACCGGGGAGCTGTTTTTT.

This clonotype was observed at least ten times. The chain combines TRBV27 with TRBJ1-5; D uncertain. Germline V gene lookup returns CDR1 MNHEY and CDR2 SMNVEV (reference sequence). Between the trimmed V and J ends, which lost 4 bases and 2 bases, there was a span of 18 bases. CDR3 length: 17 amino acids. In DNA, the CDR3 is TGTGCCAGCAGTTCCTATACCCATGGAACTCGCAATCAGCCCCAGCATTTT. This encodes CASSSYTHGTRNQPQHF.